Shown below are 20 T cell receptor beta chains from a single sample sequenced in a study of cytomegalovirus exposure and HLA in healthy donors. Researchers ran the PCR with 60 Vbeta and 13 Jbeta primers. Repertoires were generated with immunoSEQ multiplex PCR, while TCRdb's copy carries only in-frame clones and drops some. Here the sample table reports 120,000 to 150,000 clones. The sequencing sample was made of PBMCs. Source of these receptors: a woman aged 50 to 65 in good health and CMV-seronegative.

The chain combines TRBV19 with TRBJ2-1; TRBD2 is a possible D gene (6 bases). The CDR3 is 15 amino acids. The V and J ends lost 5 bases and 4 bases respectively, with 15 bases between them. Germline CDR1 and CDR2: LNHDA and SQIVND (reference sequence). Written as DNA, the CDR3 is TGTGCCAGTAGTTCCCGGCGGGGCGGGTACAATGAGCAGTTCTTC. Encoded protein: CASSSRRGGYNEQFF.

The genes are TRBV2 and TRBJ1-5; a possible D gene is TRBD1 (5 bases). The CDR3 extends over 17 amino acids. Per the germline V gene, CDR1 is SNHLY and CDR2 is FYNNEI. V gave up 1 base and J gave up 7 bases, with 20 bases separating them. The CDR3 region is CASSEERQGAVGQPQHF. Here the CDR3 DNA reads TGTGCCAGCAGTGAAGAAAGGCAGGGCGCGGTAGGACAGCCCCAGCATTTT.

About this clone: Germline is not matched at one junction end, which may reflect a read error. The J gene is TRBJ1-4, the V gene TRBV18; TRBD1 matches 8 bases. CDR1 is KGHSH, CDR2 LQKENI, per germline. The CDR3 loop spans 16 amino acids. As DNA, the CDR3 is TGTGCCAGCCCACCACCTCTAGACAGGGGACCGCGAGGACTGTTTTTT. Protein: CASPPPLDRGPRGLFF.

The J gene is TRBJ1-6, the V gene TRBV7-9, with 7 bases matching TRBD1. V was clipped by 2 bases and J by 10 bases; unmatched bases: 11. This CDR3 contains 16 residues. CDR1 is SEHNR and CDR2 is FQNEAQ in the germline V gene (reference sequence). In DNA form, the CDR3 reads TGTGCCAGCAGCTTAATGGATGGGACAGTCGGATCACCCCTCCACTTT. It codes for CASSLMDGTVGSPLHF.

The J gene is TRBJ2-3, the V gene TRBV4-1, with TRBD1 as a possible D gene (6 bases). The V and J ends lost 1 base and 4 bases respectively, with 6 bases between them. The CDR3 contains 13 residues. Looked up from germline, CDR1 is MGHRA and CDR2 is YSYEKL. CDR3 nucleotides: TGCGCCAGCAGCCAAGCAGGGGCAGATACGCAGTATTTT. This codes for CASSQAGADTQYF.

The V call is TRBV10-3, the J call TRBJ1-2; TRBD1 agrees at 9 bases. CDR1 and CDR2 from the germline V gene are ENHRY and SYGVKD. The CDR3 covers 13 residues. The V and J ends lost 11 bases and 8 bases, in that order; junction bases with no gene match: 12. The chain's CDR3 is CASRTGEVGGYTF. The DNA of the CDR3 is TGTGCCTCAAGGACAGGGGAAGTCGGCGGCTACACCTTC.

The CDR3 DNA reads TGTGCCAGTGGCGGGGTCCAGCCCCAGCATTTT. Translation: CASGGVQPQHF. V usage is TRBV28 and J usage is TRBJ1-5, with D hard to call. Germline V gene sequence: CDR1 MDHEN, CDR2 SYDVKM. The CDR3 spans 11 residues. V shed 9 bases and J shed 7 bases, with 10 bases lying between them.

This rearrangement joins TRBV6-1 to TRBJ2-7; 10 bases fit TRBD1. Germline loops: CDR1 MNHNS, CDR2 SASEGT. The CDR3 has 15 amino acids. Trimming took 2 bases from V and 5 from J; bases not matched to a gene: 6. The CDR3 is CASSEWRTGGNEQYF. The CDR3 DNA follows: TGTGCCAGCAGTGAATGGCGGACAGGGGGAAACGAGCAGTACTTC.

The chain is built from TRBV18 and TRBJ1-1; no definite D call. The CDR3 is 16 amino acids. Trimming stripped 6 bases from V and 0 bases from J, with 17 bases between. CDR1 is KGHSH, CDR2 LQKENI, per germline. CDR3 sequence (DNA): TGTGCCAGCTCGAATCCCCGCACAGCTATGAACACTGAAGCTTTCTTT. This translates into CASSNPRTAMNTEAFF.

The chain uses TRBV7-2 and TRBJ2-5; a weak D match, TRBD2 (5 bases). This CDR3 contains 14 residues. The germline V gene encodes CDR1 SGHTA and CDR2 FQGNSA. Trimming took off 1 base at V and 13 bases at J, with 19 bases between the two ends. CDR3 sequence reads: CASSLVPESRALYF. CDR3 nucleotide sequence: TGTGCCAGCAGCTTAGTCCCCGAGTCGAGGGCTCTGTACTTC.

V usage is TRBV28 and J usage is TRBJ1-5; perhaps TRBD1 as D (5 bases). CDR3 length: 12 residues. Trimming cost V 8 bases and J 5 bases, with 10 bases left between them. CDR1 MDHEN and CDR2 SYDVKM come from the germline V gene. The DNA of the CDR3 is TGTGCCAGCGGGGGGTTGTATCAGCCCCAGCATTTT. Protein: CASGGLYQPQHF.

V is TRBV6-1 and J is TRBJ1-2, with a tentative D call TRBD1 (6 bases). CDR3 length equals 14 residues. V dropped 8 bases and J dropped 4 bases, with 17 bases sitting between them. Germline lookup yields CDR1 MNHNS and CDR2 SASEGT. CDR3 sequence (DNA): TGTGCCAGCCCGAGGACAGCGACGGGCTATGGCTACACCTTC. Its translation is CASPRTATGYGYTF.

The chain employs TRBV2 and TRBJ2-5; 12 nucleotides match TRBD1. The CDR3 loop spans 18 amino acids. V was pared by 5 bases and J by 4 bases, with 14 bases of the junction left unmatched. The germline V gene encodes CDR1 SNHLY and CDR2 FYNNEI. The CDR3 protein is CASSRFGTGGSKAETQYF. The DNA of the CDR3 is TGTGCCAGCAGTCGCTTCGGGACAGGGGGCTCAAAGGCAGAGACCCAGTACTTC.

J is TRBJ2-4 and V is TRBV4-3, with a possible D match to TRBD2 (6 bases). Germline-derived CDR1 and CDR2 are LGHNA and YSLEER. The CDR3 is made up of 15 amino acids. V lost 1 base and J 0 bases, leaving 7 bases between the germline ends. DNA for the CDR3: TGCGCCAGCAGCCAAGTGCGGGGAGCCAAAAACATTCAGTACTTC. Encoded protein: CASSQVRGAKNIQYF.

This CDR3 reads CAWSPPTRGNTIYF. CDR3 bases: TGTGCCTGGAGTCCCCCCACTCGAGGAAACACCATATATTTT. V usage is TRBV30 and J usage is TRBJ1-3; D not resolved. Germline loops: CDR1 GTSNPN, CDR2 SVGIG (reference sequence). This CDR3 is 14 amino acids long. The V gene lost 2 bases and the J gene lost 4 bases, with 12 bases spanning the gap. Filled out from reference TRBV30 and TRBJ1-3, the complete variable domain reads SQTIHQWPATLVQPVGSPLSLECTVEGTSNPNLYWYRQAAGRGLQLLFYSVGIGQISSEVPQNLSASRPQDRQFILSSKKLLLSDSGFYLCAWSPPTRGNTIYFGEGSWLTVV.

The rearrangement joins TRBV19 to TRBJ1-5; D is unclear. Germline V gives CDR1 LNHDA, CDR2 SQIVND (reference sequence). The CDR3 sequence is 17 residues long. The ends were cut back, 0 bases at V and 6 bases at J, with 18 bases in the middle. CDR3 DNA: TGTGCCAGTAGTATAGAAGGGAGGACGAGGAGAGGTCAGCCCCAGCATTTT. The encoded protein is CASSIEGRTRRGQPQHF.

This chain joins TRBV10-3 and TRBJ2-1; D not certain. CDR1 ENHRY and CDR2 SYGVKD come from the germline V gene. V dropped 4 bases and J dropped 5 bases, with 9 bases sitting between them. The CDR3 is 13 residues long. CDR3: CAISGYTDNEQFF. Here the CDR3 DNA reads TGTGCCATCAGTGGATACACCGACAATGAGCAGTTCTTC.

The chain employs TRBV21-1 and TRBJ1-5; TRBD1 reflects the table's D call only, with no check against the DNA. TRBV21-1 counts as a pseudogene. The CDR3 totals 14 residues. The CDR3 nucleotides read TGTGCCAGCAGCACTGGGACAGGGTGTCAGCCCCAGCATTTT. This sequence encodes CASSTGTGCQPQHF.

The rearrangement links TRBV7-2 to TRBJ2-1; tentatively, D is TRBD2 (6 bases). The V gene lost 0 bases and the J gene lost 10 bases, with 13 bases spanning the gap. The germline CDR1 and CDR2 sequences are SGHTA and FQGNSA. The CDR3 loop spans 14 amino acids. DNA for the CDR3: TGTGCCAGCAGCTTAGCGATCGGGAGAGAGGAGCAGTTCTTC. Encoded protein: CASSLAIGREEQFF.

The chain links TRBV30 to TRBJ1-5; 9 bases are shared with TRBD1. Germline V gives CDR1 GTSNPN, CDR2 SVGIG (reference sequence). The length of the CDR3 is 18 residues. V lost 0 bases to trimming and J lost 1 base; unmatched junction nucleotides: 10. The CDR3 DNA reads as TGTGCCTGGAGTGTACGTAGGGGACAGGGATCAAGCAATCAGCCCCAGCATTTT. Protein product: CAWSVRRGQGSSNQPQHF.